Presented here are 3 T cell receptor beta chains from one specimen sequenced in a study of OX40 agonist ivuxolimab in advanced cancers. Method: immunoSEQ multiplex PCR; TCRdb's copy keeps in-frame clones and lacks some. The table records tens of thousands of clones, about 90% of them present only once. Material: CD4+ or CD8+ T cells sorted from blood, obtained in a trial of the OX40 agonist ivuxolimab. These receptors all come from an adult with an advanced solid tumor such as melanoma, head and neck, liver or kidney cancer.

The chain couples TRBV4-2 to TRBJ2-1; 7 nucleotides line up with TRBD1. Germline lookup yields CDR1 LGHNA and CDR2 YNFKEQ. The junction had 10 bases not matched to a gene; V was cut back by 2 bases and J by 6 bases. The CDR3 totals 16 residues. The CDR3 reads CASSQYIPRQGNEQFF. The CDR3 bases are TGTGCCAGCAGCCAATACATCCCTCGACAGGGCAATGAGCAGTTCTTC.

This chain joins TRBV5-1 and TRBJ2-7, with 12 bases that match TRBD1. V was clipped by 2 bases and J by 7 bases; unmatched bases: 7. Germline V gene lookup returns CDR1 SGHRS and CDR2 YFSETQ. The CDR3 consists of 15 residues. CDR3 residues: CASSFQGQGAQEQYF. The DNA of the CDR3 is TGCGCCAGCAGCTTTCAGGGACAGGGGGCTCAAGAGCAGTACTTC.

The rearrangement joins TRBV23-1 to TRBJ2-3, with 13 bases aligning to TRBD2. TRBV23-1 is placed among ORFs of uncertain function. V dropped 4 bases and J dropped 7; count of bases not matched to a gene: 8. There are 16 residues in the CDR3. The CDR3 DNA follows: TGCGCCAGCAGTCCCCCGAGGACTAGCGGGAGTCATACGCAGTATTTT. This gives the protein CASSPPRTSGSHTQYF.